Listed here are 14 T cell receptor beta chains from one sample, sequenced in a study of T cell responses to AZD1222 COVID-19 vaccine. The assay was immunoSEQ multiplex PCR, and TCRdb's table has in-frame clones only and misses some. The sample holds 150,000 to 180,000 clones, 90% seen once. The sequenced sample was peripheral blood, obtained on day 0 of AZD1222 vaccination. Receptor source: an adult in good health.

In this sample, this clone turned up many times. V and J are TRBV4-3 and TRBJ1-1; TRBD1 is a possible D gene (6 bases). Per germline, CDR1 LGHNA and CDR2 YSLEER. Trimming removed 4 bases at V and 5 bases at J, with 14 bases between. The CDR3 is 14 residues long. The DNA of the CDR3 is TGCGCCAGCAGCCGTAACAGGGAGTTGACTGAAGCTTTCTTT. It translates to CASSRNRELTEAFF.

CDR3 bases: TGTGCCATCAGTGATGGGCAGGCTGGCAGGGTTGACTATGGCTACACCTTC. This sequence encodes CAISDGQAGRVDYGYTF. V is TRBV10-3 and J is TRBJ1-2; weak D call: TRBD1 (5 bases). CDR3 size: 17 residues. Germline V gene data show CDR1 as ENHRY and CDR2 as SYGVKD. The V end was cut by 3 bases, the J end by 3 bases, with 20 bases between.

The chain employs TRBV7-6 and TRBJ2-2; 7 bases line up with TRBD1. The V gene's germline CDR1 is SGHVS and CDR2 FNYEAQ. The J segment lost 0 bases and the V segment lost 5 bases, leaving 6 bases of the junction unmatched. The CDR3 spans 16 residues. CDR3 in DNA: TGTGCCAGCAGCCCGACCGGGACAGCGAACACCGGGGAGCTGTTTTTT. This gives the protein CASSPTGTANTGELFF.

The V call is TRBV24-1, the J call TRBJ2-1; TRBD2 agrees at 8 bases. After removal of 3 bases from V and 4 bases from J, the junction contained 7 bases not matched to a gene. Germline V lookup: CDR1 KGHDR, CDR2 SFDVKD. This CDR3 is built from 16 residues. CDR3 protein: CATSDPGLGTYNEQFF. CDR3 coding DNA: TGTGCCACCAGTGATCCGGGACTAGGGACATACAATGAGCAGTTCTTC.

CDR3 in amino acids: CASTKRPWGYYGYTF. In DNA form, the CDR3 reads TGTGCCAGCACCAAGAGACCCTGGGGATACTATGGCTACACCTTC. V usage is TRBV6-5 and J usage is TRBJ1-2; unclear D gene. This CDR3 comprises 15 residues. The V end was cut by 7 bases, the J end by 3 bases, with 18 bases between. Germline V CDR1 and CDR2: MNHEY, SVGAGI.

The chain couples TRBV7-8 to TRBJ1-4, with 7 bases aligning to TRBD1. This CDR3 region has 16 residues. With 4 bases clipped from V and 3 bases from J, the junction kept 8 bases outside the gene matches. Looked up from germline, CDR1 is SGHVS and CDR2 is FQNEAQ. The CDR3 coding sequence is TGTGCCAGCAGCTACCATTTTGGGACAGCTAATGAAAAACTGTTTTTT. This translates into CASSYHFGTANEKLFF. Full variable domain (rest looked up from reference TRBV7-8 and TRBJ1-4): GAGVSQSPRYKVAKRGQDVALRCDPISGHVSLFWYQQALGQGPEFLTYFQNEAQLDKSGLPSDRFFAERPEGSVSTLKIQRTQQEDSAVYLCASSYHFGTANEKLFFGSGTQLSVL.

The CDR3 nucleotides read TGCGCCAGCAGCCAAGATCTCGGGAACACCTACGAGCAGTACTTC. As protein: CASSQDLGNTYEQYF. The chain uses TRBV4-3 and TRBJ2-7; a weak D match, TRBD2 (5 bases). Trimming left V 0 bases short and J 2 bases short, with 11 bases between. This CDR3 spans 15 amino acids. Germline V gene data show CDR1 as LGHNA and CDR2 as YSLEER.

The rearrangement uses TRBV28 and TRBJ2-3; perhaps TRBD2 as D (6 bases). This CDR3 comprises 15 residues. The V gene's germline CDR1 is MDHEN and CDR2 SYDVKM. V lost 5 bases, J lost 8 bases, and 20 bases lay in between. DNA of the CDR3: TGTGCCAGCAGTGGTGATGGGGCACTCGGGGGTACGCAGTATTTT. This encodes CASSGDGALGGTQYF. The full variable domain, its missing parts supplied by reference TRBV28 and TRBJ2-3, is DVKVTQSSRYLVKRTGEKVFLECVQDMDHENMFWYRQDPGLGLRLIYFSYDVKMKEKGDIPEGYSVSREKKERFSLILESASTNQTSMYLCASSGDGALGGTQYFGPGTRLTVL.

V gene TRBV30 combines with J gene TRBJ1-3; D gene ambiguous. The CDR3 contains 13 residues. Germline assignment: CDR1 GTSNPN and CDR2 SVGIG (reference sequence). Trimming removed 0 bases at V and 3 bases at J, with 6 bases between. The CDR3 nucleotides are TGTGCCTGGAGTGTTCTGGGTGGAAACACCATATATTTT. This translates into CAWSVLGGNTIYF.

In this sample, this clone is medium-sized. The rearrangement uses TRBV5-1 and TRBJ2-3; 12 bases agree with TRBD2. The V gene's germline CDR1 is SGHRS and CDR2 YFSETQ. Unmatched junction bases numbered 0, after V lost 3 bases and J lost 4 bases. This CDR3 is built from 14 residues. The CDR3 nucleotides are TGCGCCAGCAGCTCTAGCGGGAGGGCAGATACGCAGTATTTT. It is translated as CASSSSGRADTQYF.

The V gene is TRBV28, the J gene TRBJ1-1; 9 bases line up with TRBD1. This CDR3 has 14 amino acids. The ends lost 6 bases at V and 11 bases at J; junction bases unmatched: 13. The germline V gene encodes CDR1 MDHEN and CDR2 SYDVKM. This CDR3 is CASSQQGAPWGAFF. In nucleotides, the CDR3 is TGTGCCAGCAGCCAACAGGGGGCTCCCTGGGGTGCTTTCTTT. The entire variable domain, with the rest obtained from reference TRBV28 and TRBJ1-1, is as follows: DVKVTQSSRYLVKRTGEKVFLECVQDMDHENMFWYRQDPGLGLRLIYFSYDVKMKEKGDIPEGYSVSREKKERFSLILESASTNQTSMYLCASSQQGAPWGAFFGQGTRLTVV.

This rearrangement joins TRBV18 to TRBJ1-4; 10 bases are shared with TRBD1. V shed 3 bases, J shed 8 bases, and the junction held 3 bases outside the gene matches. The germline V gene has CDR1 KGHSH and CDR2 LQKENI. The CDR3 sequence is 14 residues long. CDR3 sequence (DNA): TGTGCCAGCTCACCGGGACAGGGGAGAGAAAAACTGTTTTTT. Its protein is CASSPGQGREKLFF.

The CDR3 DNA is TGTGCCAGCAGCCAAGCCGACTACAATGAGCAGTTCTTC. This gives the protein CASSQADYNEQFF. The chain has TRBV3-1 (or the pseudogene TRBV3-2) and TRBJ2-1; no definite D call. CDR1 and CDR2 (germline): LGHDT, YNNKEL (reference sequence). Trimming left V 1 base short and J 3 bases short, with 4 bases between. The CDR3 is made up of 13 amino acids.

V usage is TRBV5-1 and J usage is TRBJ1-2; perhaps TRBD1 as D (5 bases). Per the germline V gene, CDR1 is SGHRS and CDR2 is YFSETQ. With 4 bases removed from V and 5 bases from J, the gap between germline ends came to 15 bases. The CDR3 is 14 amino acids. DNA for the CDR3: TGCGCCAGCAGCCCGGGCGGCGGGGGTTATGGCTACACCTTC. It specifies CASSPGGGGYGYTF.